Here is one T cell receptor (beta chain) with its context. Its cognate antigen is unknown. Per the original methods: ImmunoSEQ output lacked quality scores and full-length reads, limiting matched filtering. Generated by immunoSEQ multiplex PCR, the TCRdb table keeps only in-frame clones and is missing some. V and J calls and clone size come straight from that table; D and trimming were deduced from the DNA. The sample lists almost 700,000 clones, about 91% seen once, with about a quarter in the top ten. The entry originates in a study of shared clonotypes between healthy human individuals. Study outcomes and limitations: Naive subsets generally had larger estimated richness than memory subsets. Sample collection involved blood only; tissue repertoires are likely different.

CD45RO-negative CD8 cells positively selected for CCR7 made up the naive population, which excluded terminally differentiated effector memory CD45RA+ cells. Caucasian adults residing in Nashville, Tennessee made up all the donors. The CDR3 has 12 amino acids. Germline lookup yields CDR1 SGHTA and CDR2 FQGTGA. V shed 8 bases and J 5 bases; nucleotides not matched to a gene: 4. The chain employs TRBV7-3 and TRBJ2-3, with TRBD2 identical over 7 bases. Sequenced input: naive CD8+ T cells sorted from blood. This TCR derives from a man aged 25-45 years in good health. CDR3 in amino acids: CASGGRGDTQYF. CDR3 nucleotides: TGTGCCAGCGGCGGGAGAGGAGATACGCAGTATTTT.